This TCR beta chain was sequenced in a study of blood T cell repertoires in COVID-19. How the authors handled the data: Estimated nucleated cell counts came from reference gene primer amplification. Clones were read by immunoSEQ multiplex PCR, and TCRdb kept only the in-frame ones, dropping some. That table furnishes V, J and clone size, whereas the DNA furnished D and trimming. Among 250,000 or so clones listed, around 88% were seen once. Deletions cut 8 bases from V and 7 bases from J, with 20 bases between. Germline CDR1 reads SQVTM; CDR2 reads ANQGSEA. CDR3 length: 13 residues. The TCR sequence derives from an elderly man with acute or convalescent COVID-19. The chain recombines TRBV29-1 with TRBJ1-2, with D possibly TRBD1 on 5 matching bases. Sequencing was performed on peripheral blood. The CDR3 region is CSPVAQGSGGYTF. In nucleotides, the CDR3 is TGCAGCCCTGTCGCCCAGGGATCCGGTGGCTACACCTTC.